This is a list of T cell receptor beta chains from one sample in a study of Ad26.COV2.S vaccination and SARS-CoV-2 variants. This table comes from immunoSEQ multiplex PCR, and its TCRdb copy is limited to in-frame clones, with some not included. Among 240,000 or so clones listed, more than 75% were seen once. The source was peripheral blood, collected in a trial of Ad26.COV2.S vaccine versus placebo. These receptor sequences come from a person between 18 and 65 years old who received the Ad26.COV2.S COVID-19 vaccine or a placebo. The CDR3 runs from the conserved cysteine through the conserved F or W. The order of the fields is J gene, V gene, D gene, clone size, CDR3 protein, CDR3 DNA. D genes are given only for firm matches. Expanded clones are given a class, and other clones once, few, many or no size at all.

TRBJ2-2 TRBV4-3 NA once CASSQDLRANTGELFF TGCGCCAGCAGCCAAGACCTAAGAGCGAACACCGGGGAGCTGTTTTTT
TRBJ2-1 TRBV28 TRBD1 NA CASSLFIQGWGQFF TGTGCCAGCAGTTTATTCATACAGGGGTGGGGGCAGTTCTTC
TRBJ1-2 TRBV15 NA once CATSRDSITYGYTF TGTGCCACCAGCAGAGATTCGATAACCTATGGCTACACCTTC
TRBJ2-7 TRBV27 TRBD2 NA CASSPRGDLAYEQYF TGTGCCAGCAGTCCTCGGGGGGATCTGGCCTACGAGCAGTACTTC
TRBJ2-7 TRBV7-8 NA NA CASSTVGYEQYF TGTGCCAGCAGCACCGTGGGCTACGAGCAGTACTTC
TRBJ2-1 TRBV20-1 TRBD2 NA CSASSGGSYNEQFF TGCAGTGCTAGTAGCGGGGGCTCCTACAATGAGCAGTTCTTC
TRBJ2-7 TRBV5-4 TRBD2 NA CASSIGTSGATYEQYF TGTGCCAGCAGCATAGGTACTAGCGGTGCTACCTACGAGCAGTACTTC
TRBJ1-2 TRBV6-2/TRBV6-3 NA NA CASSYGTKNYGYTF TGTGCCAGCAGTTACGGGACGAAGAACTATGGCTACACCTTC
TRBJ1-5 TRBV6-5 NA NA CASSPGSNQPQHF TGTGCCAGCAGCCCGGGGAGCAATCAGCCCCAGCATTTT
TRBJ2-2 TRBV19 TRBD2 NA CASSTGLAHGELFF TGTGCCAGTAGTACAGGACTAGCGCATGGGGAGCTGTTTTTT
TRBJ2-5 TRBV7-2 TRBD2 NA CASSSGLAGQETQYF TGTGCCAGCAGCTCGGGACTAGCGGGACAAGAGACCCAGTACTTC
TRBJ2-5 TRBV6-5 TRBD1 NA CASNPTPDRDGYF TGTGCCAGCAACCCGACCCCCGACAGGGATGGATACTTC
TRBJ2-1 TRBV15 NA NA CATSRDGGPWGEQFF TGTGCCACCAGCAGAGATGGCGGCCCCTGGGGTGAGCAGTTCTTC
TRBJ1-2 TRBV19 TRBD1 NA CASSPGTGGSYGYTF TGTGCCAGTAGTCCAGGGACAGGGGGTTCATATGGCTACACCTTC
TRBJ2-2 TRBV14 NA NA CASSQGVGPPPGGELFF TGTGCCAGCAGCCAAGGAGTTGGGCCACCTCCCGGCGGGGAGCTGTTTTTT
TRBJ1-2 TRBV20-1 NA NA CSGLGSYGYTF TGCAGTGGGCTAGGGTCTTATGGCTACACCTTC
TRBJ2-1 TRBV10-3 NA NA CAITGKGGVDEQFF TGTGCCATCACAGGCAAAGGCGGGGTCGATGAGCAGTTCTTC
TRBJ2-5 TRBV11-1 NA few CASSPSGQKTQYF TGTGCCAGCAGCCCTTCGGGGCAAAAGACCCAGTACTTC
TRBJ1-1 TRBV6-5 NA NA CASSYVGFLDTEAFF TGTGCCAGCAGTTACGTCGGGTTCCTGGACACTGAAGCTTTCTTT
TRBJ2-7 TRBV2 TRBD1 NA CASEDRGVYEQYF TGTGCCAGCGAAGACAGGGGAGTCTACGAGCAGTACTTC
TRBJ2-3 TRBV3-1/TRBV3-2 NA NA CASTGIQNPDTQYF TGTGCCAGCACCGGTATTCAGAACCCAGATACGCAGTATTTT
TRBJ2-5 TRBV27 TRBD1 NA CASRGTGGDQTQYF TGTGCCAGCAGGGGGACAGGGGGCGACCAGACCCAGTACTTC
TRBJ2-3 TRBV5-6 NA NA CASSLSAGPADTQYF TGTGCCAGCAGCTTGTCGGCAGGGCCGGCAGATACGCAGTATTTT
TRBJ2-3 TRBV19 TRBD2 once CASTSGGGDTQYF TGTGCCAGCACTAGCGGGGGTGGAGATACGCAGTATTTT
TRBJ2-7 TRBV5-1 NA NA CASSLDLGTDPGYEQYF TGCGCCAGCAGCTTGGACCTAGGGACCGATCCGGGGTACGAGCAGTACTTC
TRBJ2-1 TRBV24-1 TRBD1 NA CATSDFPLAGQVLGKQFF TGTGCCACCAGTGATTTCCCCCTTGCGGGACAGGTGCTAGGTAAGCAGTTCTTC
TRBJ2-5 TRBV10-1 TRBD1 NA CASSDQGTVTQETQYF TGCGCCAGCAGTGACCAAGGGACAGTGACCCAAGAGACCCAGTACTTC
TRBJ2-6 TRBV6-2/TRBV6-3 NA NA CASSWGSSGANVLTF TGTGCCAGCAGTTGGGGTAGCTCTGGGGCCAACGTCCTGACTTTC
TRBJ1-1 TRBV2 NA NA CASTLERDTEAFF TGTGCCAGCACCCTAGAAAGGGACACTGAAGCTTTCTTT
TRBJ1-1 TRBV11-2 NA NA CASSPEGNAEAFF TGTGCCAGCAGCCCAGAAGGAAATGCTGAAGCTTTCTTT
TRBJ2-1 TRBV7-6 TRBD1 NA CASSLDRGQGGEQFF TGTGCCAGCAGCTTAGATAGAGGACAGGGGGGCGAGCAGTTCTTC
TRBJ1-5 TRBV7-8 NA NA CASSLATGPYSNQPQHF TGTGCCAGCAGCTTAGCGACAGGCCCCTATAGCAATCAGCCCCAGCATTTT
TRBJ2-7 TRBV19 NA NA CASSPDRSEQYF TGTGCCAGTAGTCCAGACAGATCCGAGCAGTACTTC
TRBJ2-1 TRBV4-2 TRBD2 NA CASSQVDRGGYNEQFF TGTGCCAGCAGCCAAGTTGATCGGGGGGGATACAATGAGCAGTTCTTC
TRBJ2-5 TRBV9 TRBD1 NA CASSVQPDRDSETQYF TGTGCCAGCAGCGTACAACCTGACAGGGATTCCGAGACCCAGTACTTC
TRBJ1-2 TRBV28 TRBD1 once CASSFWETGTAKTSNYGYTF TGTGCCAGCAGTTTTTGGGAAACCGGGACAGCGAAAACTTCTAACTATGGCTACACCTTC
TRBJ1-6 TRBV9 NA once CASSVGGSPLHF TGTGCCAGCAGCGTAGGGGGTTCACCCCTCCACTTT
TRBJ1-6 TRBV9 NA NA CASSVPWDAASSYNSPLHF TGTGCCAGCAGCGTTCCTTGGGACGCCGCGAGCTCCTATAATTCACCCCTCCACTTT
TRBJ1-1 TRBV5-6 TRBD1 NA CASSDGFGTGWEWKEAFF TGTGCCAGCAGCGATGGATTTGGGACAGGATGGGAATGGAAAGAAGCTTTCTTT
TRBJ2-2 TRBV7-9 NA NA CASSPAGELFF TGTGCCAGCAGTCCAGCCGGGGAGCTGTTTTTT
TRBJ2-1 TRBV7-9 NA NA CASSLRSTDEQFF TGTGCCAGCAGCTTACGGTCTACGGATGAGCAGTTCTTC
TRBJ2-7 TRBV9 TRBD1 NA CASSLGGGQGSSYEQYF TGTGCCAGCAGCCTCGGAGGGGGACAGGGCTCATCCTACGAGCAGTACTTC
TRBJ1-2 TRBV4-3 NA NA CASSLLGRDNYGYTF TGCGCCAGCAGCCTACTGGGTAGAGATAACTATGGCTACACCTTC
TRBJ2-1 TRBV7-3 NA few CASSPRGGDNEQFF TGTGCCAGCAGCCCCCGTGGAGGGGACAATGAGCAGTTCTTC